The 5 T cell receptor delta chains below were found in one sample sequenced in a study of γδ T cells in repeated Plasmodium falciparum infection. Flow sorting of PBMC yielded separate Vgamma9/Vdelta2+ and Vdelta2-negative gammadelta T cell populations for bulk repertoire analysis. TCRdb fed the multiplex PCR reads to CATT. The data hold around 50,000 delta-chain clones, with over 1.5% observed a single time. Sequenced material: gamma-delta T cells from blood. The receptors come from a pool of human donors (malaria-infected and uninfected, not separated).

The sample holds a few counts of this clone. Translating this DNA gives a protein that differs at residue 16 from the TCRdb one, which belongs to a much larger clone; a read error is likely, and the protein shown is this translation. Here the V gene is TRDV1, but the J gene went uncalled; TRDD3 is the table's D call and was not checked against the DNA. This CDR3 contains 17 residues. Germline values: CDR1 TSWWSYY, CDR2 QGS. In DNA form, the CDR3 reads TGTGCTCTTGGGGAACGTGGGGGGATACTAGTCACCGATAAACTCACCTTT. It specifies CALGERGGILVTDKLTF.

In its sample, this clone was seen a few times. The amino acid sequence in TCRdb belongs to a much larger clone and departs from this DNA's translation at residue 10, likely a sequencing read error; the sequence shown is translated from the DNA. V usage is TRDV2 and J usage is TRDJ1; D is unclear. Since TCRdb gives no J gene, matching the DNA to germline was used here to assign it. Per the germline V gene, CDR1 is GEAIGNYY and CDR2 is EKD. Trimming shortened V by 1 base and J by 10 bases, and 21 bases separated the two germline ends. The length of the CDR3 is 15 residues. This chain's CDR3 is CACDTLELNGKGLIF. In DNA, the CDR3 is TGTGCCTGTGACACGTTGGAATTAAACGGGAAGGGACTCATCTTT.

A note on this clone: The amino acid sequence in TCRdb belongs to a much larger clone and departs from this DNA's translation at residue 5, likely a sequencing read error; the sequence shown is translated from the DNA. The chain joins TRDV3 to TRDJ1; no clear D gene. Trimming removed 2 bases from V and 0 bases from J, with 13 bases in between. CDR1 is TVYSNPD, CDR2 GDNSRS, per germline (reference sequence). The CDR3 covers 14 residues. CDR3 sequence (DNA): TGTGCCTTTGGAGGGCCCGGATACACCGATAAACTCATCTTT. It translates to CAFGGPGYTDKLIF.

This clone was counted at least ten times. This chain joins TRDV1 and TRDJ1, with TRDD3 matching 7 bases. Germline V gene data show CDR1 as TSWWSYY and CDR2 as QGS. J gave up 0 bases and V 4 bases, and 5 bases lay outside the gene matches. The CDR3 spans 15 residues. CDR3 region: CALGGYWGYTDKLIF. The CDR3 region has the DNA TGTGCTCTTGGGGGATACTGGGGATACACCGATAAACTCATCTTT.

This clone has just a few counts. The TCRdb record carries a much larger clone's protein, which differs from this DNA's translation at residue 11; a read error is the likely cause, and the protein listed here is the DNA translation. The V gene is TRDV1, the J gene TRDJ1; 7 nucleotides align to TRDD3. The V gene end was trimmed by 0 bases and the J gene end by 2 bases; junction bases not matched to a gene: 24. Germline-derived CDR1 and CDR2 are TSWWSYY and QGS. The CDR3 runs to 22 residues. CDR3 coding DNA: TGTGCTCTTGGGGAACTATTTTTTAGGGATCCAGTTGGGGATAGGAGAACCGATAAACTCATCTTT. Translated, it gives CALGELFFRDPVGDRRTDKLIF.